Following are 10 T cell receptor beta chains from one sample sequenced in a study of blood T cell repertoires in COVID-19 (TCRdb year 2020). The library was built by means of the immunoSEQ multiplex PCR assay. Held by TCRdb, this immuneACCESS table contains in-frame sequences only and omits some clones. Under half of the omission traces to an unresolved V gene where checked; the cause of the rest is unknown. The sample profile shows some 200,000 clones; roughly 84% of them were found once. The ten largest clonotypes hold approximately 15% of the sample. Sequenced material: peripheral blood. The receptors originated from a woman between 65 and 79 years old with COVID-19, enrolled during active disease.

The chain recombines TRBV25-1 with TRBJ2-1; weak D call: TRBD2 (6 bases). CDR1 is MGHDK, CDR2 SYGVNS, per germline. V dropped 11 bases and J dropped 0 bases, with 17 bases sitting between them. This CDR3 contains 15 residues. Written as DNA, the CDR3 is TGTGCCTTCGGGGGAGAGGCTTTCTCCTACAATGAGCAGTTCTTC. Translated: CAFGGEAFSYNEQFF.

The chain is built from TRBV2 and TRBJ2-7, with TRBD1 matching over 7 bases. Germline V gives CDR1 SNHLY, CDR2 FYNNEI. The CDR3 has 16 amino acids. J gave up 2 bases and V 5 bases, and 12 bases lay outside the gene matches. The CDR3: CASSINRGSVAYEQYF. The CDR3 coding sequence is TGTGCCAGCAGTATCAACAGGGGATCGGTAGCCTACGAGCAGTACTTC.

The chain uses TRBV30 and TRBJ1-6; weak D call: TRBD1 (5 bases). Germline assignment: CDR1 GTSNPN and CDR2 SVGIG (reference sequence). Trimming took 2 bases from V and 15 from J, leaving 14 bases between them. The CDR3 has 12 residues. In DNA form, the CDR3 reads TGTGCCTGGAGTTTGGACACTGCTGTCCTCCACTTT. Translating gives CAWSLDTAVLHF.

The chain is built from TRBV7-9 and TRBJ1-1; D unresolved. CDR3 length equals 13 residues. CDR1 is SEHNR and CDR2 is FQNEAQ in the germline V gene (reference sequence). Trimming took off 5 bases at V and 6 bases at J, with 13 bases between the two ends. The CDR3 DNA reads TGTGCCAGCAGCCCCGGCTCAAGCGCTGAAGCTTTCTTT. Amino acids: CASSPGSSAEAFF. Full variable domain (missing parts from reference TRBV7-9 and TRBJ1-1): DTGVSQNPRHKITKRGQNVTFRCDPISEHNRLYWYRQTLGQGPEFLTYFQNEAQLEKSRLLSDRFSAERPKGSFSTLEIQRTEQGDSAMYLCASSPGSSAEAFFGQGTRLTVV.

The sample holds one count of this clone. The chain uses TRBV15 and TRBJ1-1, with D tentatively TRBD1 (6 bases). The V end lost 1 base, the J end lost 4 bases, and 13 bases lay between the germline ends. CDR3 size: 15 residues. CDR1 LNHNV and CDR2 YYDKDF come from the germline V gene (reference sequence). CDR3 loop: CATSRVDSPITEAFF. CDR3 bases: TGTGCCACCAGCAGAGTGGACAGCCCCATCACTGAAGCTTTCTTT.

This chain connects TRBV18 to TRBJ2-2; D may be TRBD2 (5 bases). Trimming removed 3 bases from V and 9 bases from J, with 14 bases in between. The CDR3 covers 14 residues. Germline V gene sequence: CDR1 KGHSH, CDR2 LQKENI. The CDR3 coding sequence is TGTGCCAGCTCACCCTCTGAGCGGTACCGGGAGCTGTTTTTT. Translated: CASSPSERYRELFF.

The chain recombines TRBV6-1 with TRBJ1-3; possible D gene TRBD1, 5 bases. Per the germline V gene, CDR1 is MNHNS and CDR2 is SASEGT. Trimming removed 0 bases at V and 0 bases at J, with 9 bases between. This CDR3 has 16 amino acids. The CDR3 nucleotides are TGTGCCAGCAGTGAAGCGGGGCCGAGCTCTGGAAACACCATATATTTT. Translating it yields CASSEAGPSSGNTIYF.

The chain uses TRBV3-1 (or the pseudogene TRBV3-2) and TRBJ1-1; possible D gene TRBD1, 6 bases. From germline, CDR1 is LGHDT and CDR2 YNNKEL (reference sequence). V lost 4 bases to trimming and J lost 6 bases, with 18 bases between them. CDR3 length equals 15 residues. CDR3: CASSRGAAGAAEAFF. CDR3 DNA: TGTGCCAGCAGCCGCGGGGCCGCGGGGGCGGCTGAAGCTTTCTTT.

V is TRBV5-6 and J is TRBJ2-3; 7 bases agree with TRBD1. The junction had 21 bases not matched to a gene; V was cut back by 4 bases and J by 7 bases. Germline V gives CDR1 SGHDT, CDR2 YYEEEE. The CDR3 has 18 amino acids. The CDR3 sequence is CASSHPLGRDRVFNTQYF. CDR3 in DNA: TGTGCCAGCAGCCATCCTCTAGGACGAGACAGGGTATTTAATACGCAGTATTTT.

The chain joins TRBV19 to TRBJ1-1; D gene unclear. The CDR3 spans 13 residues. The V gene lost 6 bases and the J gene lost 3 bases, with 11 bases spanning the gap. Germline V gene lookup returns CDR1 LNHDA and CDR2 SQIVND (reference sequence). CDR3 sequence: CASRKGGDTEAFF. In DNA, the CDR3 is TGTGCCAGTAGGAAGGGAGGCGACACTGAAGCTTTCTTT.